Listed here are 6 T cell receptor beta chains from one sample, sequenced in a study of cytomegalovirus exposure and HLA in healthy donors. The PCR used 60 Vbeta and 13 Jbeta primers. Assay used: immunoSEQ multiplex PCR; TCRdb lists only in-frame clones, some missing. The sample includes about 120,000 clones, roughly 80% seen only once; the top ten take 2.1%. The sample comprised PBMCs. Receptors were obtained from a man under 40 in good health and CMV-seronegative.

The chain recombines TRBV5-1 with TRBJ1-3; D not resolved. CDR3 length equals 14 residues. V was pared by 5 bases and J by 0 bases, with 9 bases between. The germline V gene encodes CDR1 SGHRS and CDR2 YFSETQ. The CDR3 reads CASREQISGNTIYF. The CDR3 DNA sequence: TGCGCCAGCAGAGAACAGATCTCTGGAAACACCATATATTTT.

V and J are TRBV2 and TRBJ1-1; D is ambiguous. Germline CDR1 is SNHLY and CDR2 is FYNNEI. This CDR3 has 13 amino acids. V was pared by 6 bases and J by 4 bases, with 12 bases between. The CDR3 reads CASSLRMGTEAFF. The CDR3 nucleotides are TGTGCCAGCAGCCTCAGGATGGGCACTGAAGCTTTCTTT.

The chain uses TRBV10-3 and TRBJ2-3; D possibly corresponds to TRBD1 (6 bases). Trimming stripped 6 bases from V and 0 bases from J, with 13 bases between. The CDR3 length is 15 residues. Germline V gives CDR1 ENHRY, CDR2 SYGVKD. This CDR3 reads CAISWTAPSTDTQYF. CDR3 in DNA: TGTGCCATCAGCTGGACAGCGCCTAGCACAGATACGCAGTATTTT.

CDR3 protein: CASLRDRTNEKLFF. The CDR3 DNA reads TGTGCCAGCTTGCGGGATCGAACTAATGAAAAACTGTTTTTT. The V call is TRBV6-6, the J call TRBJ1-4; no clear D gene. V was clipped by 8 bases and J by 1 base, with 11 bases between them. This CDR3 contains 14 residues. The germline V gene encodes CDR1 MNHNY and CDR2 SVGAGI (reference sequence).

V gene TRBV10-3 combines with J gene TRBJ1-1; D not resolved. This CDR3 is 13 amino acids long. V lost 3 bases and J 2 bases, leaving 7 bases between the germline ends. CDR1 and CDR2 (germline): ENHRY, SYGVKD. CDR3 sequence reads: CAISEGVNTEAFF. DNA of the CDR3: TGTGCCATCAGTGAAGGAGTTAACACTGAAGCTTTCTTT.

The chain employs TRBV7-2 and TRBJ1-2; D gene ambiguous. The CDR3 contains 14 residues. CDR1 SGHTA and CDR2 FQGNSA come from the germline V gene. Trimming stripped 4 bases from V and 8 bases from J, with 17 bases between. CDR3 DNA: TGTGCCAGCAGCTCTATTGGGAGAGCAGGCGGCTACACCTTC. Amino acid sequence: CASSSIGRAGGYTF.